These T cell receptor beta chains were read from a single sample in a study of blood T cells in healthy people across ages. TCRdb re-called the 5' RACE reads through MiXCR, storing one row per CDR3 protein. Of more than 650,000 distinct CDR3 sequences in the sample, 53% are singletons; the top ten hold approximately 40%. The specimen sequenced was blood. These receptors came from a man aged 80 or over in good health. Each CDR3 is given without its conserved first and last residue.

j_gene | v_gene | CDR3aa
TRBJ1-3 | TRBV18 | ASSGTDSGNTIY
TRBJ2-7 | TRBV7-9 | ASSKGDGRATGDEQY
TRBJ1-5 | TRBV27 | ASSSTGLPQH
TRBJ2-1 | TRBV7-2 | ASSAYYSDEQF
TRBJ2-7 | TRBV20-1 | SANRGLTGSSASEQY
TRBJ2-7 | TRBV5-1 | ASSKDGSLEQY
TRBJ2-1 | TRBV15 | ATSRDRKGEQF
TRBJ2-1 | TRBV20-1 | SARTRLYNEQF
TRBJ1-6 | TRBV7-9 | ASSSHLGGHKSPLH
TRBJ2-1 | TRBV12-3/TRBV12-4 | ASSLRGWDEQF
TRBJ2-7 | TRBV2 | ACSEAHGSGEQY
TRBJ2-5 | TRBV24-1 | ATSAQGRETQY
TRBJ2-3 | TRBV3-1 | ASSSRERYAY
TRBJ2-5 | TRBV29-1 | SIGQGDETQY
TRBJ2-1 | TRBV20-1 | SARGAVRGFNNEQF
TRBJ2-7 | TRBV20-1 | SARQQPNSYEQY
. | TRBV20-1 | SASANNEQY
TRBJ1-2 | TRBV20-1 | SASRGGSHYGYT
. | TRBV12-3/TRBV12-4 | ASSLDQKSGTQY
TRBJ1-1 | TRBV7-9 | ASSLVGTYTEAF
TRBJ2-6 | TRBV2 | ASTFEGRANVLT
TRBJ2-5 | TRBV12-3/TRBV12-4 | ASSLRDGLGARY
TRBJ1-1 | TRBV29-1 | SVWDRAEAF
TRBJ2-3 | TRBV4-2 | ASSQADRSTDTQY
TRBJ2-7 | TRBV20-1 | SARTRSKHIYEQY
TRBJ1-2 | TRBV12-3/TRBV12-4 | ASSRNRVAYGYT
TRBJ2-1 | TRBV25-1 | ASSSGRGYNEQF
TRBJ2-1 | TRBV29-1 | SVSPGDEQF
TRBJ2-7 | TRBV7-9 | ASSPSGEVYEQY
TRBJ1-2 | TRBV3-1 | ASSRLGADYGYT
TRBJ1-5 | TRBV10-2 | ASRRGTEPQH
TRBJ1-1 | TRBV5-1 | ASSLDILTEAF
TRBJ1-2 | TRBV28 | AVGIQGGYT
TRBJ1-1 | TRBV25-1 | ASSVGTTNTEAF
TRBJ2-5 | TRBV21-1 | ASSKATGRQETQY
TRBJ2-1 | TRBV29-1 | TARGGTYNEQF
TRBJ1-2 | TRBV20-1 | SARVDREYGYT
TRBJ1-2 | TRBV9 | ASSVAGGHYGYT
TRBJ2-5 | TRBV20-1 | SAGFTGRNSGEQY
TRBJ2-5 | TRBV4-1 | ASSQDMGEGPNVETQY
TRBJ2-3 | TRBV9 | ASSNRDRDTDTQY
TRBJ2-1 | TRBV24-1 | ATSLRTGRGEQF